The 21 T cell receptor beta chains given below trace back to one sample, sequenced in a study of cytomegalovirus exposure and HLA in healthy donors. Both 60 Vbeta primers and 13 Jbeta primers went into the PCR. Profiling relied on immunoSEQ multiplex PCR, and the TCRdb table lists in-frame clones only, not all of them. The sample yields some 110,000 clones, 78% seen once. Sequenced sample: PBMCs. The receptors were sampled from a middle-aged woman in good health and CMV-seronegative.

The J gene is TRBJ1-4, the V gene TRBV11-2; D is perhaps TRBD1 (5 bases). Germline CDR1 reads SGHAT; CDR2 reads FQNNGV. This CDR3 contains 17 residues. With 1 base removed from V and 7 bases from J, the gap between germline ends came to 19 bases. CDR3 loop: CASSLAGGTLTSEKLFF. In DNA form, the CDR3 reads TGTGCCAGCAGCTTAGCGGGGGGTACCTTGACCTCTGAAAAACTGTTTTTT.

The chain joins TRBV27 to TRBJ1-5; TRBD1 matches 8 bases. CDR1 MNHEY and CDR2 SMNVEV come from the germline V gene (reference sequence). The CDR3 covers 16 residues. J lost 7 bases, V lost 7 bases, and 15 bases had no gene match. The CDR3 coding sequence is TGTGCCAGCACCAAGGTGGGCCCACAGGGGGTCCAGCCCCAGCATTTT. This translates into CASTKVGPQGVQPQHF.

The chain employs TRBV18 and TRBJ1-2; D is uncertain. CDR1 and CDR2 (germline): KGHSH, LQKENI. The V end was cut by 2 bases, the J end by 1 base, with 8 bases between. The CDR3 has 14 amino acids. CDR3: CASSPTAVNYGYTF. Written as DNA, the CDR3 is TGTGCCAGCTCACCAACAGCTGTTAACTATGGCTACACCTTC.

This clone was observed a handful of times. This CDR3 is also generated by other DNA sequences in the sample. The chain combines TRBV7-2 with TRBJ2-7; D gene uncertain. The CDR3 spans 11 residues. Per the germline V gene, CDR1 is SGHTA and CDR2 is FQGNSA. Trimming left V 4 bases short and J 2 bases short, with 3 bases between. The CDR3 spells CASSSAYEQYF. CDR3 coding DNA: TGTGCCAGCAGCTCTGCCTACGAGCAGTACTTC. The variable domain in full, completed from reference TRBV7-2 and TRBJ2-7, reads GAGVSQSPSNKVTEKGKDVELRCDPISGHTALYWYRQSLGQGLEFLIYFQGNSAPDKSGLPSDRFSAERTGGSVSTLTIQRTQQEDSAVYLCASSSAYEQYFGPGTRLTVT.

The chain uses TRBV7-6 and TRBJ1-2; D call uncertain. The V gene lost 5 bases and the J gene lost 8 bases, with 24 bases spanning the gap. The CDR3 loop spans 16 amino acids. Looked up from germline, CDR1 is SGHVS and CDR2 is FNYEAQ. DNA for the CDR3: TGTGCCAGCAGCCCAACCACCGGGATAATGAGAGTCGGCTACACCTTC. This gives the protein CASSPTTGIMRVGYTF.

This sequence joins TRBV19 and TRBJ1-6; D might be TRBD1 (6 bases). V dropped 8 bases and J dropped 10 bases, with 15 bases sitting between them. The CDR3 covers 13 residues. Germline CDR1 LNHDA, CDR2 SQIVND (reference sequence). CDR3 coding DNA: TGTGCCAGTCAACAGGGAAGTTGGTCACCCCTCCACTTT. Protein product: CASQQGSWSPLHF.

V gene TRBV11-3 combines with J gene TRBJ2-1; tentatively, D is TRBD2 (6 bases). The CDR3 consists of 16 residues. Germline lookup yields CDR1 SGHNT and CDR2 YENEEA. V lost 6 bases to trimming and J lost 1 base, with 16 bases between them. The CDR3 DNA reads TGTGCCAGCAGTTTAAGTCTAGCGCGTTCCTACAATGAGCAGTTCTTC. This encodes CASSLSLARSYNEQFF.

The chain carries TRBV5-6 and TRBJ2-1; unclear D gene. The ends were cut back, 1 base at V and 10 bases at J, with 6 bases in the middle. The length of the CDR3 is 11 residues. CDR1 SGHDT and CDR2 YYEEEE come from the germline V gene. The CDR3 sequence: CASSLMREQFF. For the CDR3, the DNA is TGTGCCAGCAGCTTGATGCGAGAGCAGTTCTTC.

The chain has TRBV9 and TRBJ1-2; D is undetermined. This CDR3 is 12 amino acids long. CDR1 is SGDLS, CDR2 YYNGEE, per germline. Trimming removed 1 base from V and 7 bases from J, with 8 bases in between. DNA of the CDR3: TGTGCCAGCAGCGTACCTGTAGCTGGCTACACCTTC. It specifies CASSVPVAGYTF.

The gene calls are TRBV18 and TRBJ1-2, with 10 bases that match TRBD1. Per germline, CDR1 KGHSH and CDR2 LQKENI. The CDR3 runs to 14 residues. Unmatched junction bases numbered 8, after V lost 2 bases and J lost 11 bases. CDR3 sequence: CASSPNQRTGGYTF. The DNA of the CDR3 is TGTGCCAGCTCACCAAACCAGAGGACAGGGGGATACACCTTC.

The genes are TRBV6-1 and TRBJ2-1, with D possibly TRBD1 on 6 matching bases. V lost 4 bases and J 3 bases, leaving 10 bases between the germline ends. There are 14 residues in the CDR3. Germline CDR1 is MNHNS and CDR2 is SASEGT. The chain's CDR3 is CASSVGQYYNEQFF. The CDR3 nucleotides are TGTGCCAGCAGTGTCGGACAGTACTACAATGAGCAGTTCTTC.

With regard to this clone: This specimen includes other DNA sequences encoding the same CDR3. This sequence joins TRBV5-1 and TRBJ2-3; D perhaps matches TRBD2 (5 bases). Germline loops: CDR1 SGHRS, CDR2 YFSETQ. The ends were cut back, 5 bases at V and 4 bases at J, with 20 bases in the middle. CDR3 length: 16 amino acids. In DNA form, the CDR3 reads TGCGCCAGCAGGCCACAAAATACTAGGAGATCAGATACGCAGTATTTT. Its protein product is CASRPQNTRRSDTQYF.

V gene TRBV27 combines with J gene TRBJ1-2; TRBD1 aligns across 11 bases. The V and J ends lost 5 bases and 4 bases, in that order; junction bases with no gene match: 3. Germline V gives CDR1 MNHEY, CDR2 SMNVEV (reference sequence). The CDR3 spans 14 residues. CDR3 nucleotides: TGTGCCAGCAGTATAGGGACAGGGGGCTATGGCTACACCTTC. Encoded protein: CASSIGTGGYGYTF.

The V and J genes are TRBV7-9 and TRBJ2-1, with D perhaps matching TRBD2 (5 bases). This CDR3 is 14 amino acids long. With 5 bases removed from V and 7 bases from J, the gap between germline ends came to 15 bases. CDR1 and CDR2 (germline): SEHNR, FQNEAQ (reference sequence). CDR3 residues: CASSPPLAGNEQFF. For the CDR3, the DNA is TGTGCCAGCAGCCCACCGCTAGCCGGGAATGAGCAGTTCTTC.

The rearrangement joins TRBV2 to TRBJ1-2; D is uncertain. Trimming left V 7 bases short and J 4 bases short, with 22 bases between. From germline, CDR1 is SNHLY and CDR2 FYNNEI. The CDR3 is made up of 16 amino acids. CDR3 loop: CASTADKEGTFYGYTF. CDR3 in DNA: TGTGCCAGCACCGCAGACAAGGAGGGTACCTTCTATGGCTACACCTTC.

This clone was observed a few times. The CDR3 bases are TGTGCCAGCTCCCTACCAACGTTGGGACACCTTAACTATGGCTACACCTTC. This gives the protein CASSLPTLGHLNYGYTF. V is TRBV18 and J is TRBJ1-2; D is possibly TRBD1 (6 bases). The CDR3 is 17 residues long. Germline CDR1 and CDR2: KGHSH and LQKENI. V lost 6 bases and J 1 base, leaving 21 bases between the germline ends.

In this sample, this clone turned up once. The chain employs TRBV4-1 and TRBJ2-7; weak D call: TRBD1 (7 bases). The CDR3 has 16 amino acids. Trimming took 0 bases from V and 3 from J, leaving 15 bases between them. Germline V CDR1 and CDR2: MGHRA, YSYEKL. This CDR3 reads CASSQDLTGTHYEQYF. CDR3 DNA sequence: TGCGCCAGCAGCCAAGACTTGACAGGGACTCACTACGAGCAGTACTTC.

The genes are TRBV28 and TRBJ1-2; no reliable D call. With 6 bases removed from V and 2 bases from J, the gap between germline ends came to 22 bases. The germline CDR1 and CDR2 sequences are MDHEN and SYDVKM. CDR3 size: 17 residues. CDR3 loop: CASSPMRRDRKNYGYTF. As DNA, the CDR3 is TGTGCCAGCAGCCCTATGCGGCGAGACCGGAAGAACTATGGCTACACCTTC.

The chain carries TRBV19 and TRBJ2-1; TRBD2 matches 7 bases. CDR3 size: 16 residues. Trimming cost V 6 bases and J 1 base; bases outside gene matches: 9. Germline V gene data show CDR1 as LNHDA and CDR2 as SQIVND (reference sequence). CDR3 in amino acids: CASRKSISGSYNEQFF. In DNA form, the CDR3 reads TGTGCCAGTAGGAAGTCAATTAGCGGGTCCTACAATGAGCAGTTCTTC.

The chain uses TRBV7-9 and TRBJ1-2; a weak D match, TRBD1 (5 bases). Germline V gives CDR1 SEHNR, CDR2 FQNEAQ (reference sequence). There are 13 residues in the CDR3. Trimming left V 4 bases short and J 4 bases short, with 10 bases between. The CDR3 nucleotides read TGTGCCAGCAGCTCCGACAGCCCCTATGGCTACACCTTC. Amino acids: CASSSDSPYGYTF. Complete variable domain (other parts from reference TRBV7-9 and TRBJ1-2): DTGVSQNPRHKITKRGQNVTFRCDPISEHNRLYWYRQTLGQGPEFLTYFQNEAQLEKSRLLSDRFSAERPKGSFSTLEIQRTEQGDSAMYLCASSSDSPYGYTFGSGTRLTVV.

The chain is built from TRBV6-6 and TRBJ1-2; 8 bases fit TRBD1. Trimming cost V 4 bases and J 3 bases; bases outside gene matches: 4. The germline CDR1 and CDR2 sequences are MNHNY and SVGAGI (reference sequence). This CDR3 has 14 residues. CDR3 amino acids: CASSSSGGDYGYTF. In nucleotides, the CDR3 is TGTGCCAGCAGTTCCTCAGGGGGCGACTATGGCTACACCTTC.